This T cell receptor (beta chain) was sequenced for a study of T cell clonality in common variable immunodeficiency. Regarding the study as a whole: In common variable immunodeficiency, TCR beta chains reportedly carried fewer deletions and N-nucleotide insertions. Shared TCRbeta clones were fewer between CVID subjects than controls.

Assay used: immunoSEQ multiplex PCR; TCRdb lists only in-frame clones, some missing. Listed here are about 52,000 clones without any singletons, the top ten holding about 2%. The CDR3 contains 14 residues. Germline V gene sequence: CDR1 KGHSH, CDR2 LQKENI. Trimming took off 3 bases at V and 2 bases at J, with 10 bases between the two ends. This clone was recorded many times. Its specificity is not known. The read finishes 3 residues shy of the CDR3 end, and the germline J gene is used to complete it. Caucasian heritage predominated among both patients and controls. The sequence came from a person aged 18 to 70 in good health. The rearrangement links TRBV18 to TRBJ2-5; D gene ambiguous. Sequenced sample: peripheral blood mononuclear cells. The chain's CDR3 is CASSPLITQETQYF. The sequenced CDR3 bases are TGTGCCAGCTCACCTTTAATTACACAAGAGACC.